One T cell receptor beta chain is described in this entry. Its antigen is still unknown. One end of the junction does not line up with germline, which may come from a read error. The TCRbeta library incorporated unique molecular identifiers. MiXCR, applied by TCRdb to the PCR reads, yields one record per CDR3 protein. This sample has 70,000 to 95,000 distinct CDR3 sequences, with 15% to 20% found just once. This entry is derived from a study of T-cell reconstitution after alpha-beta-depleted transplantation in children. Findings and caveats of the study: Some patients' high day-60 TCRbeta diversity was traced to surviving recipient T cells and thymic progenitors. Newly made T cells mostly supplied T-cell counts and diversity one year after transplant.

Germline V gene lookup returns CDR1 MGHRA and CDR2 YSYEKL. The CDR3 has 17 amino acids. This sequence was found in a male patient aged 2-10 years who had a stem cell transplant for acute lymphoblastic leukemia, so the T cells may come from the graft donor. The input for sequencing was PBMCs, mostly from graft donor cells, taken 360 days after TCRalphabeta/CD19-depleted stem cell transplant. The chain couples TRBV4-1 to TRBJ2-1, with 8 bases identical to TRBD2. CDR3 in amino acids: CASSLVGREVSHNEQFF. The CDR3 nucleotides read TGCGCCAGCAGCCTGGTGGGGCGGGAGGTCTCCCACAATGAGCAGTTCTTC.